The rows below give T cell receptor beta chains drawn from one sample of a study of CD8+CD57+ T cells in acquired aplastic anemia. TCRdb ran MiXCR on the reads and lists one entry per CDR3 protein. Among 95,000 to 150,000 distinct CDR3 sequences listed, about 43% were seen once. Sequencing was done on a sample of sorted CD4+, CD8+, or CD8+CD57+ T cells (not recorded which) from PBMCs. Receptor source: a human donor with aplastic anemia. CDR3s include the opening cysteine and the closing phenylalanine or tryptophan. Fields, in order: D gene, clone size, V gene, J gene, CDR3 DNA, CDR3 protein. The D gene is left open where the match is weak. Clone size, where shown, is once, few, many, or a class for clones that have expanded.

NA	many	TRBV4-1	TRBJ2-1	TGCGCCAGCAGCCAAGAAGAGGGGCCTAGGAATGAGCAGTTCTTC	CASSQEEGPRNEQFF
TRBD1	many	TRBV6-5	TRBJ1-5	TGTGCCAGCAGTTACGACGGGACAGACAATCAGCCCCAGCATTTT	CASSYDGTDNQPQHF
NA	few	TRBV11-3	TRBJ1-4	TGTGCCAGCAGCTTAGTCGGGCACTATAATGAAAAACTGTTTTTT	CASSLVGHYNEKLFF
NA	many	TRBV19	TRBJ2-7	TGTGCCAGTAGTATTATGGCAGGGGATATATACGAGCAGTACTTC	CASSIMAGDIYEQYF
NA	many	TRBV7-6	TRBJ1-2	TGTGCCAGCAGCTTAGCCCGGCCATCCGGGGGGACTCATGGCTATGGCTACACCTTC	CASSLARPSGGTHGYGYTF
NA	many	TRBV19	TRBJ1-5	TGTGCCAGTAGGGAACAGGATCAGCCCCAGCATTTT	CASREQDQPQHF
NA	many	TRBV19	TRBJ2-2	TGTGCCAGTAGTACCGGGACGGGGGGACACGGGGAGCTGTTTTTT	CASSTGTGGHGELFF
TRBD1	many	TRBV27	TRBJ1-6	TGTGCCAGCAGTTTGACAGGGGGGGATTCACCCCTCCACTTT	CASSLTGGDSPLHF
TRBD1	many	TRBV5-1	TRBJ1-1	TGCGCCAGCAGCTTAGACAGGGCGGGCAACACTGAAGCTTTCTTT	CASSLDRAGNTEAFF
TRBD2	few	TRBV2	TRBJ2-1	TGTGCCAGACTAGCGGGGTACAATGAGCAGTTCTTC	CARLAGYNEQFF
NA	many	TRBV6-1	TRBJ1-3	TGTGCCAGCAGTTCGGCAGGAAACACCATATATTTT	CASSSAGNTIYF
NA	NA	TRBV29-1	TRBJ1-1	TGCAGCGTTGAGCTTGGTTATTTTCCTGAAGCTTTCTTT	CSVELGYFPEAFF
TRBD1	NA	TRBV24-1	TRBJ2-1	TGTGCCACCAGTGTGAGGGGACAGGGGGACAATGAGCAGTTCTTC	CATSVRGQGDNEQFF
NA	many	TRBV9	TRBJ1-5	TGTGCCAGCAGCGTAGGGGGCATTAGCAATCAGCCCCAGCATTTT	CASSVGGISNQPQHF
NA	many	TRBV6-4	TRBJ1-1	TGTGCCAGCAGTGTTGATAGGGACACTGAAGCTTTCTTT	CASSVDRDTEAFF
TRBD1	once	TRBV15	TRBJ2-7	TGTGCCACCAGCAGACCCTCCGGGACAGGGTACTACGAGCAGTACTTC	CATSRPSGTGYYEQYF
TRBD1	many	TRBV7-9	TRBJ2-1	TGTGCCAGCAGCTCTTGGACAGGGAAACACAATGAGCAGTTCTTC	CASSSWTGKHNEQFF
TRBD2	many	TRBV5-8	TRBJ2-3	TGTGCCAGCAGCCGGGGGGTGTTCACAGATACGCAGTATTTT	CASSRGVFTDTQYF
NA	NA	TRBV7-8	TRBJ2-7	TGTGCCAGCAGCCTCTGGCAACGAGGGAACTACGAGCAGTACTTC	CASSLWQRGNYEQYF
NA	NA	TRBV28	TRBJ2-3	TGTGCCAGCAGTAAGCAACAGGATAGCACAGATACGCAGTATTTT	CASSKQQDSTDTQYF
TRBD1	many	TRBV20-1	TRBJ2-7	TGCAGTGCTGCACCGGGACAGGGACCCTACGAGCAGTACTTC	CSAAPGQGPYEQYF
NA	NA	TRBV19	TRBJ1-2	TGTGCCAGTTCGATCGCCGGGGCAGGGAACTATGGCTACACCTTC	CASSIAGAGNYGYTF
NA	NA	TRBV10-3	TRBJ1-5	TGTGCCATCAGTGAGTGGCACCGGGTGGGTGATCCCCAGCATTTT	CAISEWHRVGDPQHF
NA	many	TRBV6-1	TRBJ1-1	TGTGCCAGCAGTGAAAAGGGGGGGGGCCGGGCATTT	CASSEKGGGRAF
TRBD2	NA	TRBV24-1	TRBJ2-5	TGTGCCACCAGTGCGGCGCGGGGGACCTCTGAGACCCAGTACTTC	CATSAARGTSETQYF
TRBD2	NA	TRBV20-1	TRBJ2-7	TGCAGTGCGGAGACTAGCGGGGGATTTCGCGTGCAGTACTTC	CSAETSGGFRVQYF
NA	NA	TRBV7-9	TRBJ1-3	TGTGCCAGCAGTTCGACTGGGAACACCATATATTTT	CASSSTGNTIYF
NA	NA	TRBV7-7	TRBJ2-7	TGTGCCAGCAGCCAGAGGGACGGCCCTACCTACGAGCAGTACTTC	CASSQRDGPTYEQYF
TRBD1	many	TRBV10-2	TRBJ2-2	TGCGCCAGCAGCGGACGTCCCGGGACAGGGGTTGGCACCGGGGAGCTGTTTTTT	CASSGRPGTGVGTGELFF
TRBD1	many	TRBV9	TRBJ1-2	TGTGCCAGCAGCGTAGGCAGGGGGGACTATGGCTACACCTTC	CASSVGRGDYGYTF
TRBD2	many	TRBV11-2	TRBJ2-2	TGTGCCAGCAGCTTACGGTTGACTAGCGGGGCGAACACCGGGGAGCTGTTTTTT	CASSLRLTSGANTGELFF
TRBD2	NA	TRBV15	TRBJ2-7	TGTGCCACCAGCAGCGCGGGGGTCAGGGAAAACGAGCAGTACTTC	CATSSAGVRENEQYF
NA	many	TRBV7-9	TRBJ2-5	TGTGCCAGCTCACAGAACCAAGAGACCCAGTACTTC	CASSQNQETQYF
NA	NA	TRBV10-3	TRBJ2-5	TGTGCCATCAGTGAGAGACGGGGTACAAACGAAGAGACCCAGTACTTC	CAISERRGTNEETQYF
NA	once	TRBV25-1	TRBJ1-5	TGTGCCAGCATCATGTCCAGCTTCAATCAGCCCCAGCATTTT	CASIMSSFNQPQHF
NA	many	TRBV6-1	TRBJ1-4	TGTGCCAGCAGTGAAAGTCGTTTAGATGAAAAACTGTTTTTT	CASSESRLDEKLFF
NA	NA	TRBV7-2	TRBJ2-7	TGTGCCAGCAGCTTGGAGGCTGGCGAGCAGTACTTC	CASSLEAGEQYF
NA	NA	TRBV27	TRBJ2-3	TGTGCCAGCAGATCCGGGAATACAGATACGCAGTATTTT	CASRSGNTDTQYF
TRBD1	NA	TRBV19	TRBJ1-1	TGTGCCAGTAGTACTCAGGAGACAGGGCCAGCTTTCTTT	CASSTQETGPAFF
NA	NA	TRBV19	TRBJ2-3	TGTGCCAGTAGTATCCGGGCTGGATTTCGCAGTGCGCAGTATTTT	CASSIRAGFRSAQYF
NA	many	TRBV7-8	TRBJ2-7	TGTGCCAGCAGCTTCTGGACGGGAAGCTCCTACGAGCAGTACTTC	CASSFWTGSSYEQYF
NA	many	TRBV19	TRBJ1-2	TGTGCCAGTAGTAGATTCCGGGACGCTAACTATGGCTACACCTTC	CASSRFRDANYGYTF
NA	many	TRBV4-1	TRBJ2-1	TGCGCCAGCAGCCTCCCCAGGGGCACTGAGCAGTTCTTC	CASSLPRGTEQFF
NA	many	TRBV19	TRBJ2-5	TGTGCCAGTAGTAGCCCAGCAGGACCCCAAGAGACCCAGTACTTC	CASSSPAGPQETQYF
NA	NA	TRBV7-6	TRBJ2-7	TGTGCCAGCAGCTTAGGCGGTTCTGAGCAGTACTTC	CASSLGGSEQYF
NA	many	TRBV9	TRBJ2-6	TGTGCCAGCAGCTCGGACCGGTCCTCTGGGGCCAACGTCCTGACTTTC	CASSSDRSSGANVLTF
TRBD2	NA	TRBV19	TRBJ2-2	TGTGCCAGTAGAGGTCTAGCGGGGGAAGCCGGGGAGCTGTTTTTT	CASRGLAGEAGELFF
NA	many	TRBV29-1	TRBJ2-7	TGCAGCGTTGGACTCGGGGAATACGAGCAGTACTTC	CSVGLGEYEQYF
NA	NA	TRBV19	TRBJ2-5	TGTGCCAGTAGTTCGGCGGGGCCCGGGGAGACCCAGTACTTC	CASSSAGPGETQYF
TRBD1	NA	TRBV7-7	TRBJ1-5	TGTGCTAGCAGCTTCCCCGGGACAGAAGGGGGTCAGCCCCAGCATTTT	CASSFPGTEGGQPQHF
NA	few	TRBV27	TRBJ2-1	TGTGCCAGCATGGGGTTAGGTGAGCAGTTCTTC	CASMGLGEQFF
NA	many	TRBV5-1	TRBJ2-1	TGCGCCAGCAGCTCGAATACAGGGTACGACAATGAGCAGTTCTTC	CASSSNTGYDNEQFF
NA	NA	TRBV25-1	TRBJ1-6	TGTGCCAGCTGCAGGGGATCGACGTCTTATAATTCACCCCTCCACTTT	CASCRGSTSYNSPLHF
NA	many	TRBV15	TRBJ1-4	TGTGCCACCAGCAGAGACCCTTATTTGGCAGGTGAAAAACTGTTTTTT	CATSRDPYLAGEKLFF
NA	NA	TRBV2	TRBJ2-3	TGTGCCAGCAGTGGAGTTGCGGATACGCAGTATTTT	CASSGVADTQYF
TRBD1	NA	TRBV2	TRBJ2-5	TGTGCCAGCAGTGAATGGACAGGGGGGGAGACCCAGTACTTC	CASSEWTGGETQYF
NA	NA	TRBV29-1	TRBJ1-1	TGCAGCCAAGGATGGGGGAAAACTGAAGCTTTCTTT	CSQGWGKTEAFF
TRBD1	NA	TRBV5-1	TRBJ2-3	TGCGCCAGCAGCTTCCCCGGGACAGGGGCTGGAGATACGCAGTATTTT	CASSFPGTGAGDTQYF
NA	NA	TRBV25-1	TRBJ1-6	TGTGCCAGCAGAATGGGGGGCCTTAATTCACCCCTCCACTTT	CASRMGGLNSPLHF
NA	NA	TRBV9	TRBJ1-2	TGTGCCAGCAGCTTGGAGAGGGGCAGTCCCTATGGCTACACCTTC	CASSLERGSPYGYTF